This T cell receptor (beta chain) was sequenced during a study of T cell responses to AZD1222 COVID-19 vaccine. Across the whole study: Analyses pooled second doses at about 4 or about 12 weeks. Overall study results and limits: Targeting of unmutated variant regions was reportedly seen in nearly half of spike-specific TCRs. Baseline seropositivity occurred in only a handful of AZD1222 recipients. In a largely white British group with more females than males, clonal diversity was possibly underestimated.

Remarks on this clone: Its antigen is unidentified.

Generated by immunoSEQ multiplex PCR, the TCRdb table keeps only in-frame clones and is missing some. The profile covers approximately 94,000 clones, with about 86% appearing a single time and 15% taken by the ten largest. J was trimmed by 7 bases and V by 8 bases; bases with no gene match: 6. The CDR3 runs to 13 residues. Germline loops: CDR1 MNHEY, CDR2 SVGAGI. This clonotype was sampled from an adult in good health. The sample in question was peripheral blood, obtained on day 0 of AZD1222 vaccination. The rearrangement links TRBV6-5 to TRBJ1-2, with TRBD1 identical over 11 bases. The CDR3 DNA follows: TGTGCCAGCCTGGGACAGGGGGGACTTGGCTACACCTTC. Translated, it gives CASLGQGGLGYTF.